This T cell receptor beta chain was sequenced in a study of CD8 T cells in ankylosing spondylitis. Germline lookup yields CDR1 LGHNA and CDR2 YSLEER. V was pared by 0 bases and J by 1 base, with 7 bases between. The CDR3 sequence is 15 residues long. MiXCR, applied by TCRdb to the 5' RACE reads, yields one record per CDR3 protein. The profile covers 150,000 to 200,000 distinct CDR3 sequences, with 9.5% to 13% appearing a single time and about 27% taken by the ten largest. This clonotype was counted ten times or more. The specimen sequenced was blood, either unsorted or a sorted T cell fraction (not recorded which). The gene calls are TRBV4-3 and TRBJ2-1; unclear D gene. The sequence was obtained from a male donor with ankylosing spondylitis or in good health (not recorded which). For the CDR3, the DNA is TGCGCCAGCAGCCAAGATAGAAATTCCTACAATGAGCAGTTCTTC. It yields the protein CASSQDRNSYNEQFF.